The TCR beta chain described here comes from a study of CD8+ T cells in alopecia areata listed by TCRdb under 2018. With regard to the full study: To study T cell clonal expansion in alopecia areata, the researchers applied high-throughput TCRbeta sequencing to both the C3H/HeJ mouse model and human patients. Human TCRbeta sequencing covered scalp tissue and sorted CD4+ and CD8+ peripheral blood T cells from patchy and totalis/universalis alopecia areata patients and healthy controls. TCRbeta CDR3 regions were amplified by immunoSEQ multiplex PCR using 35 Vbeta forward and 13 Jbeta reverse primers. RNA was obtained with the PAXgene miRNA kit for fixed scalp, the miRNeasy kit for PBMCs, and the RNeasy kit for mouse skin. Clonality in the scalp was compared among normal scalp (n=4), patchy alopecia areata scalp (n=8), and alopecia totalis/universalis scalp (n=8).

In regard to this clone: Its binding antigen is unknown. No much larger clonotype is one base removed from it; base qualities were not supplied. The sample holds other DNA sequences that translate to the same CDR3.

The method was the immunoSEQ multiplex PCR assay. RNA was extracted from all samples and reverse transcribed into cDNA as template for TCR sequencing. SuperScript III was used for first-strand cDNA synthesis, primed with a 2:1 mix of oligo-dT and random hexamers. A synthetic immune receptor repertoire was used to measure amplification bias, and any remaining bias was corrected computationally. On the authors' methods: After raw reads were preprocessed to remove errors, the CDR3 was defined following IMGT conventions as running from the conserved cysteine to phenylalanine. Clonality was calculated as 1 minus Shannon entropy normalized by log2 of the number of productive unique TCRs. Scalp TCRbeta sequences were cross-referenced with sorted blood CD4 and CD8 repertoires so that the CD4 or CD8 identity of scalp clones could be inferred. Not all clones reach the TCRdb copy of this immuneACCESS table, which keeps in-frame sequences only. Checked studies attribute under half of the gap to unresolved V genes and leave the rest unexplained. V and J calls and clone size are given by that table; D and trimming were obtained from the DNA. For this sample the table gives approximately 150,000 clones, of which 50% to 60% were detected only once. Of the sample, 4.8% is held by the ten largest clones.

PBMCs were separated by density centrifugation and stained for CD3, CD4 and CD8, after which CD4+ and CD8+ T cells were sorted on a FACSAria. Scalp biopsies and blood samples were obtained from unaffected controls. The germline V gene gives CDR1 as SNHLY and CDR2 as FYNNEI. V is cut by 8 bases and J by 1 base, and the space between the germline ends is 10 bases. Taken from cysteine to phenylalanine, the CDR3 has 13 residues. Only the CDR3 DNA stays, 39 bases, in frame from base 1. Paper-wide results and their limitations: Compared with normal scalp, lesional scalp, particularly in alopecia totalis/universalis, had higher clonality and more expanded CD8+ clones, which suggests antigenic drive. Unlike mouse skin, which is dominated by gammadelta T cells, normal human skin has resident alphabeta T cells that are also sequenced, and this complicates analysis of the scalp TCR repertoire. Shared TCR sequences between patients were less evident than in mice, which may be partly attributable to HLA diversity in the patient population.

The receptor chain draws on TRBV2 and TRBJ2-3; possibly the D gene is TRBD2, per 5 matching bases. Input material: CD4+ T cells sorted from blood. This clonotype was sampled from a human donor in good health. Here the CDR3 is given as CASSLAGTDTQYF. The base sequence is TGTGCCAGCTCGCTAGCAGGCACAGATACGCAGTATTTT.